This paragraph covers one T cell receptor beta chain sequence. This clone was counted between two and nine times. No antigen is known for it. Qualities for individual bases were not recorded, and no much larger clone is one base off. This entry belongs to a study of beta chain features in type 1 diabetes (dated by TCRdb to 2016 to 2019). About the investigation overall: Mean age, gender distribution, total cell number and subset yield were not different between patients and healthy donors. Whereas all 30 or so donors provided naive and central memory subsets, regulatory and stem cell-like memory subsets were isolated from just 8 patients and roughly eight healthy donors. In the study, recently diagnosed type 1 diabetes patients and matched healthy donors were compared on the TCRB repertoires of their sorted circulating CD4+ T cell subsets. A total of roughly 100 million sorted cells were examined across all samples, and the number of cells per subset was strongly correlated with RNA yield. What the work shows at the level of the full study, not this receptor alone: Because cDNA rather than genomic DNA was sequenced, highly expressing activated cells could have been over-represented, although no difference in activation and CD3 levels was found between groups. Only small numbers of individuals were included in the HLA sub-analyses, which left unresolved whether HLA type had any influence on TCRB rearrangement. At VDJ recombination sites, type 1 diabetes patients had fewer insertions and more deleted nucleotides, which implies abnormalities in thymic rearrangement. Type 1 diabetes patients showed a moderate but significant shortening of TCRB CDR3 length in all four CD4+ subsets. Shorter templates might have been favored by PCR, but patient and control samples were amplified and corrected together, so both groups would have been affected equally by any skew. Naive, central memory and regulatory TCRB repertoires appeared more similar among patients than among healthy donors.

All of the isolated RNA was reverse transcribed with the High Capacity cDNA Reverse Transcription Kit, so expressed TCRB transcripts were sequenced. Naive, central memory and regulatory T cell samples underwent deep immunoSEQ sequencing, averaging about 3.57 million total reads per sample. After sorted cells were lysed in RLT buffer, RNA was extracted with DNase-treated RNeasy Micro or Mini kits, with the choice depending on cell number. Each cell subset was processed on its own to prevent cross-contamination, while patient and healthy donor samples were processed together. The immunoSEQ multiplex PCR was used to amplify TCRB sequences from cDNA, generating 87-bp fragments that spanned the CDR3 region. Amplicons were sequenced on the Illumina HiSeq platform. The paper's data handling went like this. PCR bias was corrected computationally using synthetic template baselines, and reads within Hamming distance 2 were collapsed, with unmergeable singletons discarded. Reads were aligned to IMGT to assign V, D and J genes, CDR3 length, and insertions or deletions at six rearrangement sites. Within each subset, clonotype counts were normalized to sorted cell number, and only after that were true diversity and Gini coefficients computed with the tcR R package. The overlap coefficient, calculated on TCRB nucleotide sequences, was used to quantify repertoire sharing. Here the immuneACCESS table is served through TCRdb, limited to in-frame sequences with V and J called. Missing clones are a known gap in these copies; in checked studies unresolved V genes cover under half, and the rest lacks a known reason. That table is the source of V, J and clone size, and D and trimming were worked out from the DNA. The sample table contains tens of thousands of clones; only one count was recorded for approximately 62% of them. Together, the top ten hold under 2% of the sample.

The CDR3 runs 13 amino acids, cysteine and phenylalanine included. Only the CDR3 part of the read is kept: 39 bases, read in frame from the first base. The germline V gene (reference sequence) supplies CDR1 SEHNR and CDR2 FQNEAQ. Deletion took 5 bases off V and 1 base off J, with a span of 8 bases between the germline ends. From each donor, a single peripheral blood sample of about 110 mL on average was drawn into heparinised tubes. Naive, central memory, regulatory and stem cell-like memory CD4+ T cells were sorted on a BD FACSAria II using a panel including CD45RO, CCR7, CD25, CD127, CD95 and CD27. Purity was above 98% for every sorted population. PBMCs were separated immediately by Lymphoprep density gradient centrifugation and were stained directly, without being cultured. To minimize batch effects, samples were stained and sorted in pairs, one healthy donor with one patient per experiment.

This TCR was sampled from a man aged 30 to 39 with type 1 diabetes. Some clones in this sample may be carry-over from other donors' samples. The sample consisted of Tregs from blood. Interpreted using the paper, the cell subset or site label stands for: regulatory CD4+ T cells. The chain links TRBV7-9 with TRBJ1-1; perhaps TRBD1 is the D gene, with 6 bases matching. The DNA sequence is TGTGCCAGCAGCCCGGGACAGAACACTGAAGCTTTCTTT. Translated, it reads CASSPGQNTEAFF.